This T cell receptor beta chain was sequenced during a study of shared clonotypes between healthy human individuals (dated by TCRdb to the early 2020s). General notes on the study: Three men and a couple of women, aged 18 to 49 years, made up the cohort. To estimate repertoire size and how much clonotypes are shared between individuals, the study performed deep sequencing of blood TCR repertoires from 4 to 6 healthy adults. Different laboratories and diverse techniques were used to prepare libraries and sequence TCR repertoires, to increase sequencing depth and limit assay-specific biases. Per donor, leukapheresis produced somewhere between about 0.85 and 10 billion PBMCs.

With regard to this clone: Its antigen target is currently unknown. The sample holds no much larger clone one base away, and base qualities are not on file.

Healthy HIV-negative adults with no recently reported acute infections or vaccinations were included as donors. All donors were Caucasian adults living in Nashville, Tennessee, USA. For unsorted samples, some 100 million PBMCs were counted, and genomic DNA was extracted using the QIAamp DNA Blood Mini kit. Blood was collected by leukapheresis, and PBMCs were isolated by Ficoll-Histopaque density gradient centrifugation and then cryopreserved in liquid nitrogen vapor phase. What the authors observed across the whole study: Sampling was restricted to blood, and TCR repertoires in tissues likely differ from the TCR repertoires found in blood. Because the study included only a small number of donors, the genetic and exposure-history diversity represented was limited. Pairwise subsampling indicated that sequencing depth was expected to affect the degree of clonotype sharing among donors.

Using the deep immunoSEQ assay, multiplex PCR amplified TCR CDR3 regions from genomic DNA. Extracted genomic DNA from each cell subset was distributed evenly across all wells of several immunoSEQ 96-well plates, and each plate was treated as a replicate. For unsorted PBMC, each replicate PCR was loaded with approximately 300 ng genomic DNA, equivalent to tens of thousands of T cell genomes. Unsorted PBMC genomic DNA was sequenced across ten immunoSEQ deep assay plates. The purified libraries were quantified using a Qubit 3.0 fluorometer, sized with a Bioanalyzer 2100, and then quantified again using the KAPA Library Quantification kit. Every immunoSEQ 96-well plate was sequenced on a separate single-read 150-cycle Illumina NextSeq 550 flow cell. As for how the authors treated the data: Because the immunoSEQ output held only junctional sequences and lacked quality scores, the filtering could not match the filtering applied to full-length reads. Sequences were annotated with PyIR, a Python wrapper for IgBLAST v1.9, using IMGT germline references to assign V/J genes and CDR3. Reads were filtered out if the reads had weak V/J assignments (E-value above 1e-6), no CDR3, stop codons, out-of-frame junctions, or ambiguous translated residues. V3J clonotypes were defined as sequences sharing the same inferred V gene, J gene, and CDR3 amino acid sequence. To compute the percentage overlap between repertoires, the number of shared unique clonotypes was divided by the size of the smaller repertoire. Richness of each repertoire was evaluated using RTK rarefaction, the Chao1 estimator, and Recon v2.1 estimates of unobserved clonotypes. TCRdb re-hosts the immuneACCESS table, in-frame sequences only. Its copies lack some clones; in the studies checked, an unresolved V gene accounts for under half of them, and the cause for the rest is not known. Clonal size and the V and J genes are those of that table, whereas D and trimming came from the DNA. The sample records approximately 500,000 clones, approximately 81% of which are singletons. More than 9.5% of the sample is in the top ten clones.

The sequenced sample consisted of PBMCs. The TCR originated in a woman in her 40s in good health. Some clones in this sample may be carry-over from other donors' samples.

The CDR3 region reads CAWSQSSSYEQYF. The nucleotides are TGTGCCTGGAGTCAGTCATCTTCCTACGAGCAGTACTTC. This sequence uses TRBV30 and TRBJ2-7, with the D segment identity uncertain. V loses 2 bases, J loses 1 base, and the germline ends lie 9 bases apart. The CDR3 measures 13 amino acids from cysteine to phenylalanine. Only the CDR3 DNA is retained, 39 bases long and in frame from the first base. The germline V gene (reference sequence) sets CDR1 to GTSNPN and CDR2 to SVGIG.